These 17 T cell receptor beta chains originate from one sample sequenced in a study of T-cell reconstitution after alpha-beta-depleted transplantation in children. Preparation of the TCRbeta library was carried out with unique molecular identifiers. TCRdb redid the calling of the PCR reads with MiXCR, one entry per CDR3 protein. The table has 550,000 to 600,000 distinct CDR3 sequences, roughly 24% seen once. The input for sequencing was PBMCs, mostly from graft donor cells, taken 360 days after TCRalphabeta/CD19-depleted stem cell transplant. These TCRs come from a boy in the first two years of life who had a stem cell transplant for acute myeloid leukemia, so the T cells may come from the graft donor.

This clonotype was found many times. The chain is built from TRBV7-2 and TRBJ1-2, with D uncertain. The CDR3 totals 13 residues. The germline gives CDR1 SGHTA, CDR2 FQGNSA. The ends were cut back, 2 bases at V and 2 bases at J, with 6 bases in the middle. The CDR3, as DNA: TGTGCCAGCAGCTTAAAGGGCAACTATGGCTACACCTTC. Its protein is CASSLKGNYGYTF.

The DNA for the CDR3 is TGCGCCAGCAGCCAAGGTCGAGGGCGCAGGGGTCTAGACGAGCAGTACTTC. Its translation is CASSQGRGRRGLDEQYF. This chain uses TRBV4-3 with TRBJ2-7; tentative D call: TRBD1 (6 bases). This CDR3 comprises 17 residues. Germline V gene data show CDR1 as LGHNA and CDR2 as YSLEER. Trimming left V 1 base short and J 5 bases short, with 21 bases between.

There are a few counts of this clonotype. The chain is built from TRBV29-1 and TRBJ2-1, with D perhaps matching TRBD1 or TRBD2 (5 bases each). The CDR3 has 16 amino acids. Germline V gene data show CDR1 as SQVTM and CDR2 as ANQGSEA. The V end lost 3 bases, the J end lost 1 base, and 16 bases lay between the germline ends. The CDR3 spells CSVEYTGRGSYNEQFF. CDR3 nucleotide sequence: TGCAGCGTTGAGTACACGGGACGAGGATCCTACAATGAGCAGTTCTTC.

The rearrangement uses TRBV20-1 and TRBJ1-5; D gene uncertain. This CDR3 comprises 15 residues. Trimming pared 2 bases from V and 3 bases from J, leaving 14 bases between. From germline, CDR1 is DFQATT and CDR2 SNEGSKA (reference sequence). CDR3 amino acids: CSARSSGRANQPQHF. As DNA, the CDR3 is TGCAGTGCTAGATCTTCCGGCCGGGCCAATCAGCCCCAGCATTTT.

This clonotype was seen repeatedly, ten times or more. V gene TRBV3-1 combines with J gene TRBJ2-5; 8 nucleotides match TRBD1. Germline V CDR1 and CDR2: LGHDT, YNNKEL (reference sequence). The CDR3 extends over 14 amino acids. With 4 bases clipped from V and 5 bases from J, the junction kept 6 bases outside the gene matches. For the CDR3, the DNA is TGTGCCAGCAGCCCGTGGACAGGGCTGGAGACCCAGTACTTC. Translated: CASSPWTGLETQYF.

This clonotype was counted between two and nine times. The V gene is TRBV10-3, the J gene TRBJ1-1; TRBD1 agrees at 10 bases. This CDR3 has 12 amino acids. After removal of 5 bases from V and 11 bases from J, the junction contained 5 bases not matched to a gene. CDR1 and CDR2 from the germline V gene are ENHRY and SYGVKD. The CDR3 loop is CAISSPDRGAFF. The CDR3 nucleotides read TGTGCCATCAGTAGTCCGGACAGGGGGGCTTTCTTT.

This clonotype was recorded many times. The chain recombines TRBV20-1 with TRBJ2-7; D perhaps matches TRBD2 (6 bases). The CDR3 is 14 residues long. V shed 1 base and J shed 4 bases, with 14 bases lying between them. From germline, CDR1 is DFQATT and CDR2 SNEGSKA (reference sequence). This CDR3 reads CSARGSTRAYEQYV. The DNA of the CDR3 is TGCAGTGCTAGAGGGTCGACTAGGGCTTACGAGCAGTACGTC.

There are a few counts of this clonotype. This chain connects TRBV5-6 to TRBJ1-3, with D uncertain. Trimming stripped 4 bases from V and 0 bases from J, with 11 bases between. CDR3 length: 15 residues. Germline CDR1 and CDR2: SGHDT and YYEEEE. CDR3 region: CASSLRAISGNTIYF. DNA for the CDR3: TGTGCCAGCAGCCTGAGGGCGATCTCTGGAAACACCATATATTTT.

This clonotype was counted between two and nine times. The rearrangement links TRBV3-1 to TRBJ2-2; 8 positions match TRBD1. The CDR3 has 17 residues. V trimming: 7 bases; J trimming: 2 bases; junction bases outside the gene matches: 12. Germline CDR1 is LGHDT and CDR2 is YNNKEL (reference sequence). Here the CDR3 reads CASNLFSGTGNTGELFF. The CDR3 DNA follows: TGTGCCAGCAACCTATTCTCCGGGACAGGAAACACCGGGGAGCTGTTTTTT.

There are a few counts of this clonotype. In nucleotides, the CDR3 is TGCAGTGCGCCTAAGGCAGGGCTAAAGGCTGGAAACACCATATATTTT. As protein: CSAPKAGLKAGNTIYF. The rearrangement links TRBV20-1 to TRBJ1-3, with D possibly TRBD1 on 5 matching bases. Germline assignment: CDR1 DFQATT and CDR2 SNEGSKA (reference sequence). This CDR3 contains 16 residues. V dropped 6 bases and J dropped 2 bases, with 20 bases sitting between them.

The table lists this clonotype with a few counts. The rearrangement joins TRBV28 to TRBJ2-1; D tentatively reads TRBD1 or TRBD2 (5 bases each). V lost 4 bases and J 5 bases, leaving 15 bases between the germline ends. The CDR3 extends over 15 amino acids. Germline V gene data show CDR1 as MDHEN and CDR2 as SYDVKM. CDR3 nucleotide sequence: TGTGCCAGCAGTTGGGGGAAGGCGACTGACAATGAGCAGTTCTTC. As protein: CASSWGKATDNEQFF.

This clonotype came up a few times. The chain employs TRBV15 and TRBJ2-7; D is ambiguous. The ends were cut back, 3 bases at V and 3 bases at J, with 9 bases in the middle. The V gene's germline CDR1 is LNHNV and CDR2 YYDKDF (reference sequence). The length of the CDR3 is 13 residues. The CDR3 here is CATSSFLDYEQYV. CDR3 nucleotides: TGTGCCACCAGCAGTTTCCTGGACTACGAGCAGTACGTC.

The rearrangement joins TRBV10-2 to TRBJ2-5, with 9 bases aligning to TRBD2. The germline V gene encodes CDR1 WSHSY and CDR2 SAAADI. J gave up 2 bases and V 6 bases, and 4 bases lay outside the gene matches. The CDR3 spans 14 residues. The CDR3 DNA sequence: TGCGCCAGCAGCTTAGCGGGGGAGCAAGAGACCCAGTACTTC. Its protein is CASSLAGEQETQYF.

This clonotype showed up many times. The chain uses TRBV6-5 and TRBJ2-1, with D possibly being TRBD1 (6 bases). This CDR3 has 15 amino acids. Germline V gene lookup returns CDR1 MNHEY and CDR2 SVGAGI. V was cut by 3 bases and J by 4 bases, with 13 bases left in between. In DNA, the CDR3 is TGTGCCAGCAGTTATGGGGGCAGGAGATACAATGAGCAGTTCTTC. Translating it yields CASSYGGRRYNEQFF.

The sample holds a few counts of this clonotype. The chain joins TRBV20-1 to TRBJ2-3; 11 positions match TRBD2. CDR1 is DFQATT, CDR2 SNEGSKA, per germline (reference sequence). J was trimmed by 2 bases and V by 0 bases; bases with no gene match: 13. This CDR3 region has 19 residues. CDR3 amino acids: CSARDGTSGGPGTTDTQYF. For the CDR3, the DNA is TGCAGTGCTAGAGATGGAACTAGCGGGGGACCTGGAACCACAGATACGCAGTATTTT.

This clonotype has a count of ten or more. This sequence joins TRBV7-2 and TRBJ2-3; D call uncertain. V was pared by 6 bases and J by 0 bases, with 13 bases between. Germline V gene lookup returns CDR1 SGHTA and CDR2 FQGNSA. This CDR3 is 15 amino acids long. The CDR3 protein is CASRTVPTSTDTQYF. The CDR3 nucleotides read TGTGCCAGCAGAACCGTACCAACTAGCACAGATACGCAGTATTTT.

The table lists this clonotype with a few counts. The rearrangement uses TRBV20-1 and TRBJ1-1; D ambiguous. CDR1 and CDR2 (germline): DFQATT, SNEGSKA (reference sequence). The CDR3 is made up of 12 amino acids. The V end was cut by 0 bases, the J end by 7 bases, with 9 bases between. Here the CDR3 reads CSARDEGIEAFF. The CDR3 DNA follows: TGCAGTGCTAGAGATGAGGGAATTGAAGCTTTCTTT.